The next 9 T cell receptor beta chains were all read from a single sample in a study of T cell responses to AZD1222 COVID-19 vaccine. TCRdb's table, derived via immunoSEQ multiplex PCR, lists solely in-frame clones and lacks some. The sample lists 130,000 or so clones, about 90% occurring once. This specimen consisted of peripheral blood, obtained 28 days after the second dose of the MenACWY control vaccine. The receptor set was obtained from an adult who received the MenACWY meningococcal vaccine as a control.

The CDR3 DNA is TGTGCCAGTAGTATTACTAGGGGCGCCATTGATGGCTACACCTTC. Residues: CASSITRGAIDGYTF. The V call is TRBV19, the J call TRBJ1-2; weak D call: TRBD1 (5 bases). CDR1 and CDR2 from the germline V gene are LNHDA and SQIVND (reference sequence). V lost 3 bases, J lost 6 bases, and 17 bases lay in between. CDR3 size: 15 residues.

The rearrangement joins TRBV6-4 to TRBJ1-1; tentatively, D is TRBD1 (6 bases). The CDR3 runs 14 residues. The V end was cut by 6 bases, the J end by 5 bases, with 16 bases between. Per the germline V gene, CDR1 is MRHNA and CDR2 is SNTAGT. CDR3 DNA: TGTGCCAGCAGCCCCGTGGGGGGCGCTACTGAAGCTTTCTTT. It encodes CASSPVGGATEAFF.

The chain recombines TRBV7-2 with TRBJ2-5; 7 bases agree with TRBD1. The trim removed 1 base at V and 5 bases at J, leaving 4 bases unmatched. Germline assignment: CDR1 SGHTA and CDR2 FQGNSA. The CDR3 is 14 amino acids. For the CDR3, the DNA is TGTGCCAGCAGCTTAGGACAGGGAGCTGAGACCCAGTACTTC. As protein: CASSLGQGAETQYF.

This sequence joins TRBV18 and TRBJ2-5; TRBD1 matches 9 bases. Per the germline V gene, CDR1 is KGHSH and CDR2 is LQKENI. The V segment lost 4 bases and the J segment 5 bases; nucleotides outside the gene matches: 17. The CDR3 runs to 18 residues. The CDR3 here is CASSQTGGAGSFVETQYF. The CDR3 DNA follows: TGTGCCAGCTCACAAACAGGGGGCGCAGGGTCTTTTGTGGAGACCCAGTACTTC.

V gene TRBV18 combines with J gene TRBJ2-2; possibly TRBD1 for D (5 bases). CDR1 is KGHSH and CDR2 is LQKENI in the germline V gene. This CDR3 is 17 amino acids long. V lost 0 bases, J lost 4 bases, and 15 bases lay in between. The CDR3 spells CASSPPNTVTATGELFF. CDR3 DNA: TGTGCCAGCTCACCACCGAATACGGTGACAGCCACCGGGGAGCTGTTTTTT.

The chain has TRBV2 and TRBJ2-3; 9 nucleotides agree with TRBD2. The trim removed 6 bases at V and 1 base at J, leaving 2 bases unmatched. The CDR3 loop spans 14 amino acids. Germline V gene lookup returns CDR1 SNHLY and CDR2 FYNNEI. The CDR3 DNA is TGTGCCAGCAGGCGGGGGGGACGCACAGATACGCAGTATTTT. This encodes CASRRGGRTDTQYF.

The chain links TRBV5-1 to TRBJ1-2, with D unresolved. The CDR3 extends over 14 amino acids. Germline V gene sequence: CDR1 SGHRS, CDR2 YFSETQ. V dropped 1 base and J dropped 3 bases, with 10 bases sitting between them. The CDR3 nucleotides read TGCGCCAGCAGCTTGCAGAAATGGGACTATGGCTACACCTTC. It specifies CASSLQKWDYGYTF.

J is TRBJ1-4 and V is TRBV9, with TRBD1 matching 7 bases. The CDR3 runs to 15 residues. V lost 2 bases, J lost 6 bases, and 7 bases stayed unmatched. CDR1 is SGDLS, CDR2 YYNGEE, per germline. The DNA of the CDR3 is TGTGCCAGCAGCGTTACAGGGGTTTTGGATGAAAAACTGTTTTTT. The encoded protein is CASSVTGVLDEKLFF.

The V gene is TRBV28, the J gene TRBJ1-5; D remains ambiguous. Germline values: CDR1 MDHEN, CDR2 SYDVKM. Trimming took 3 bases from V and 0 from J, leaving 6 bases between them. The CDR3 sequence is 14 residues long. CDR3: CASSFPYSNQPQHF. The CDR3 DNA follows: TGTGCCAGCAGTTTCCCATATAGCAATCAGCCCCAGCATTTT.